These 8 T cell receptor beta chains share one sample of origin, sequenced in a study of OX40 agonist ivuxolimab in advanced cancers. The library relied on the immunoSEQ multiplex PCR assay. The clones in this table, taken by TCRdb from immuneACCESS, are in-frame only. Not every clone is retained; where verified, under half of the shortfall comes from an unresolved V gene, and the cause of the rest is unknown. The sample data list tens of thousands of clones, and roughly 80% of these were observed just once. Roughly 24% of the sample is in the top ten clones. Sequenced material: CD4+ or CD8+ T cells sorted from blood, taken in a trial of the OX40 agonist ivuxolimab. These TCRs come from an adult with an advanced solid tumor such as melanoma, head and neck, liver or kidney cancer.

The chain recombines TRBV7-9 with TRBJ2-7, with 7 bases aligning to TRBD2. With V trimmed by 1 base and J by 4 bases, 13 bases remained unmatched. CDR3 length equals 17 residues. The germline CDR1 and CDR2 sequences are SEHNR and FQNEAQ (reference sequence). In nucleotides, the CDR3 is TGTGCCAGCAGCTTAGGTAGGCGGGGGACTACCAAATACGAGCAGTACTTC. Its translation: CASSLGRRGTTKYEQYF.

The chain couples TRBV18 to TRBJ1-5; TRBD1 is a possible D gene (5 bases). Trimming cost V 5 bases and J 4 bases, with 21 bases left between them. The CDR3 length is 17 residues. Per germline, CDR1 KGHSH and CDR2 LQKENI. CDR3 nucleotides: TGTGCCAGCTCAAACTACCATCTGGACATCTCGAATCAGCCCCAGCATTTT. This sequence encodes CASSNYHLDISNQPQHF. The full variable domain, in which reference TRBV18 and TRBJ1-5 provide the parts outside the CDR3, is NAGVMQNPRHLVRRRGQEARLRCSPMKGHSHVYWYRQLPEEGLKFMVYLQKENIIDESGMPKERFSAEFPKEGPSILRIQQVVRGDSAAYFCASSNYHLDISNQPQHFGDGTRLSIL.

V is TRBV28 and J is TRBJ2-7; D possibly corresponds to TRBD1 (6 bases). V shed 4 bases and J shed 0 bases, with 16 bases lying between them. This CDR3 region has 16 residues. Germline values: CDR1 MDHEN, CDR2 SYDVKM. The CDR3 region is CASSSTEDSYSYEQYF. Here the CDR3 DNA reads TGTGCCAGCAGTTCAACCGAGGACAGTTACTCCTACGAGCAGTACTTC.

The chain links TRBV6-1 to TRBJ1-6; 9 bases map to TRBD1. The CDR3 contains 14 residues. With V trimmed by 6 bases and J by 9 bases, 6 bases remained unmatched. Germline loops: CDR1 MNHNS, CDR2 SASEGT. The CDR3 DNA reads TGTGCCAGCAGCCAGGACAGGGGACGTTCACCCCTCCACTTT. Translation: CASSQDRGRSPLHF.

The chain recombines TRBV11-2 with TRBJ2-1; no reliable D call. Germline CDR1 is SGHAT and CDR2 is FQNNGV. The length of the CDR3 is 16 residues. The ends were cut back, 5 bases at V and 4 bases at J, with 18 bases in the middle. CDR3 loop: CASSPHGGGAYNEQFF. The CDR3 coding sequence is TGTGCCAGCAGCCCCCACGGTGGCGGAGCGTACAATGAGCAGTTCTTC.

V usage is TRBV7-2 and J usage is TRBJ1-5; TRBD1 is a possible D gene (5 bases). V was shortened by 3 bases and J by 3 bases, with 21 bases between the two germline ends. CDR1 and CDR2 from the germline V gene are SGHTA and FQGNSA. The CDR3 covers 18 residues. CDR3 in DNA: TGTGCCAGCAGCTTCGATATAGGTGTGGGGCCCCCCAATCAGCCCCAGCATTTT. Translation gives CASSFDIGVGPPNQPQHF.

This chain uses TRBV2 with TRBJ1-2, with TRBD1 matching over 7 bases. The CDR3 runs 15 residues. The germline V gene has CDR1 SNHLY and CDR2 FYNNEI. The V gene end was trimmed by 9 bases and the J gene end by 2 bases; junction bases not matched to a gene: 12. The chain's CDR3 is CASGDSQDINYGYTF. For the CDR3, the DNA is TGTGCCAGTGGGGACAGTCAGGATATCAACTATGGCTACACCTTC.

This clone appeared a single time. The genes are TRBV11-2 and TRBJ1-1, with 11 bases fitting TRBD1. The V segment lost 1 base and the J segment 0 bases; nucleotides outside the gene matches: 10. The CDR3 runs 19 residues. Germline CDR1 SGHAT, CDR2 FQNNGV. The CDR3 region is CASSLAPGQGAYMNTEAFF. The CDR3 nucleotides read TGTGCCAGCAGCTTAGCGCCCGGACAGGGGGCCTACATGAACACTGAAGCTTTCTTT.